This T cell receptor (beta chain) is from a study of early T cells in non-severe SARS-CoV-2 infection. Whole-study context: Alpha and beta chains were unpaired, from unsorted whole-blood bulk RNA.

MiXCR, applied by TCRdb to the 5' RACE reads, yields one record per CDR3 protein. The table records approximately 76,000 distinct CDR3 sequences, around 12% of them present only once. The specimen was whole blood. This receptor was obtained from an adult who was a healthcare worker with PCR-confirmed SARS-CoV-2 infection or an uninfected control (not recorded which).

CDR3 sequence: CASSLEGWGEGEQFF. CDR3 sequence (DNA): TGTGCCAGCAGCTTGGAGGGATGGGGAGAAGGGGAGCAGTTCTTC. V is TRBV5-4 and J is TRBJ2-1, with TRBD2 as a possible D gene (5 bases). This CDR3 contains 15 residues. Trimming took 0 bases from V and 10 from J, leaving 17 bases between them. Germline loops: CDR1 SGHNT, CDR2 YYREEE (reference sequence).